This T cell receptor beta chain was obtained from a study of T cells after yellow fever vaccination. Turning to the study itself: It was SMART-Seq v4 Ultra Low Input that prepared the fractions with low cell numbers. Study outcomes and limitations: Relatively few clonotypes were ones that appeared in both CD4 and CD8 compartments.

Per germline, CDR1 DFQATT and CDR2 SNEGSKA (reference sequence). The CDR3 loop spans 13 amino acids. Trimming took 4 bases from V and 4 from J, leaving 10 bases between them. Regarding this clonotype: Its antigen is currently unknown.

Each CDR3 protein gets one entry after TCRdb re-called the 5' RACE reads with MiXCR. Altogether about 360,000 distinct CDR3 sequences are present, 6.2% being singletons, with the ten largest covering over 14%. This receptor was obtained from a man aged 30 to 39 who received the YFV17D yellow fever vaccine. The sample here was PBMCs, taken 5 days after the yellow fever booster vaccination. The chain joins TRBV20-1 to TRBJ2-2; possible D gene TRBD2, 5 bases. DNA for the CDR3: TGCAGTGCTACAGACTACAGCACCGGGGAGCTGTTTTTT. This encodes CSATDYSTGELFF.